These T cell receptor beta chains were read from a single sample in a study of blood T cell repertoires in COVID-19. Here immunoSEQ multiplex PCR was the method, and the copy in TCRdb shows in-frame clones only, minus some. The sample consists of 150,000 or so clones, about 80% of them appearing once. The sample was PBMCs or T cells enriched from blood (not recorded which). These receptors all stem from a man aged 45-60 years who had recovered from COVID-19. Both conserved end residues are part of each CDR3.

CDR3aa: CASSLDWGPGGAFF
v_gene: TRBV7-9
j_gene: TRBJ1-1

CDR3aa: CASKNGVQPQHF
v_gene: TRBV27
j_gene: TRBJ1-5

CDR3aa: CASSELGLNTEAFF
v_gene: TRBV6-1
j_gene: TRBJ1-1

CDR3aa: CASSVAPSTGNTIYF
v_gene: TRBV9
j_gene: TRBJ1-3

CDR3aa: CASSYVRGMGSLHF
v_gene: TRBV6-5
j_gene: TRBJ1-6

CDR3aa: CASSPGSGGRYNEQFF
v_gene: TRBV7-2
j_gene: TRBJ2-1

CDR3aa: CASVGKRGTEAFF
v_gene: TRBV2
j_gene: TRBJ1-1

CDR3aa: CASSRDRGRTGELFF
v_gene: TRBV5-4
j_gene: TRBJ2-2

CDR3aa: CASSLVGDTQYF
v_gene: TRBV7-2
j_gene: TRBJ2-3

CDR3aa: CASSLNSGTYEQYF
v_gene: TRBV5-1
j_gene: TRBJ2-7

CDR3aa: CSVDPGGASSYEQYF
v_gene: TRBV29-1
j_gene: TRBJ2-7

CDR3aa: CASNPGDNQPQHF
v_gene: TRBV12-3/TRBV12-4
j_gene: TRBJ1-5

CDR3aa: CASSLRGTEAFF
v_gene: TRBV12-3/TRBV12-4
j_gene: TRBJ1-1

CDR3aa: CASTEGGGQETQYF
v_gene: TRBV5-4
j_gene: TRBJ2-5

CDR3aa: CASSKRQGANQETQYF
v_gene: TRBV9
j_gene: TRBJ2-5

CDR3aa: CAWTFDRGMYGYTF
v_gene: TRBV30
j_gene: TRBJ1-2

CDR3aa: CARRRQGPHEQFF
v_gene: TRBV19
j_gene: TRBJ2-1

CDR3aa: CASSPRDRYYEQYF
v_gene: TRBV14
j_gene: TRBJ2-7

CDR3aa: CASSYGQGLAPLHF
v_gene: TRBV6-6
j_gene: TRBJ1-6

CDR3aa: CASRLPGLSGELFF
v_gene: TRBV12-2
j_gene: TRBJ2-2

CDR3aa: CASSIGAREQYF
v_gene: TRBV19
j_gene: TRBJ2-7

CDR3aa: CASSQGPTTMNEQFF
v_gene: TRBV4-3
j_gene: TRBJ2-1

CDR3aa: CASSSGLGYTDTQYF
v_gene: TRBV7-8
j_gene: TRBJ2-3

CDR3aa: CASSRSREEATEAFF
v_gene: TRBV18
j_gene: TRBJ1-1

CDR3aa: CASSLKGQGHSPLHF
v_gene: TRBV11-2
j_gene: TRBJ1-6

CDR3aa: CASSPVQGAYGANVLTF
v_gene: TRBV18
j_gene: TRBJ2-6

CDR3aa: CASSVPFTVTGNYYIPSTDTQYF
v_gene: TRBV27
j_gene: TRBJ2-3

CDR3aa: CASSLNPRPGGGNTIYF
v_gene: TRBV7-2
j_gene: TRBJ1-3

CDR3aa: CAWSQGQANSLHF
v_gene: TRBV30
j_gene: TRBJ1-6

CDR3aa: CASRRTSGQETQYF
v_gene: TRBV5-1
j_gene: TRBJ2-5

CDR3aa: CAKSGLAGGKSYEQYF
v_gene: TRBV10-1
j_gene: TRBJ2-7

CDR3aa: CASSPPGIPNTEAFF
v_gene: TRBV18
j_gene: TRBJ1-1

CDR3aa: CASSLTGVETQYF
v_gene: TRBV5-1
j_gene: TRBJ2-5

CDR3aa: CASSNQGITEAFF
v_gene: TRBV7-9
j_gene: TRBJ1-1

CDR3aa: CATSDSRQGREDGYTF
v_gene: TRBV24-1
j_gene: TRBJ1-2

CDR3aa: CASSRSQVMGSPLHF
v_gene: TRBV5-8
j_gene: TRBJ1-6

CDR3aa: CASSQGRVTEAFF
v_gene: TRBV3-1/TRBV3-2
j_gene: TRBJ1-1

CDR3aa: CASSEGLAGGQETQYF
v_gene: TRBV4-2
j_gene: TRBJ2-5

CDR3aa: CATTINKGFYGYTF
v_gene: TRBV28
j_gene: TRBJ1-2

CDR3aa: CASSLPTSGKNIQYF
v_gene: TRBV7-3
j_gene: TRBJ2-4

CDR3aa: CASSPGTGDREAFF
v_gene: TRBV18
j_gene: TRBJ1-1

CDR3aa: CASSYSRGQGYGYTF
v_gene: TRBV6-5
j_gene: TRBJ1-2

CDR3aa: CASSPRTGIANTGELFF
v_gene: TRBV6-2/TRBV6-3
j_gene: TRBJ2-2

CDR3aa: CASSSARGGYEQYF
v_gene: TRBV11-2
j_gene: TRBJ2-7

CDR3aa: CASISGRGGGETQYF
v_gene: TRBV6-5
j_gene: TRBJ2-5

CDR3aa: CASSLQGSNYGYTF
v_gene: TRBV7-8
j_gene: TRBJ1-2

CDR3aa: CASNLGQVFSGNTIYF
v_gene: TRBV19
j_gene: TRBJ1-3

CDR3aa: CASKREGTGELFF
v_gene: TRBV3-1/TRBV3-2
j_gene: TRBJ2-2

CDR3aa: CASSEGGVQETQYF
v_gene: TRBV9
j_gene: TRBJ2-5

CDR3aa: CASSLDQGLNTGELFF
v_gene: TRBV5-1
j_gene: TRBJ2-2